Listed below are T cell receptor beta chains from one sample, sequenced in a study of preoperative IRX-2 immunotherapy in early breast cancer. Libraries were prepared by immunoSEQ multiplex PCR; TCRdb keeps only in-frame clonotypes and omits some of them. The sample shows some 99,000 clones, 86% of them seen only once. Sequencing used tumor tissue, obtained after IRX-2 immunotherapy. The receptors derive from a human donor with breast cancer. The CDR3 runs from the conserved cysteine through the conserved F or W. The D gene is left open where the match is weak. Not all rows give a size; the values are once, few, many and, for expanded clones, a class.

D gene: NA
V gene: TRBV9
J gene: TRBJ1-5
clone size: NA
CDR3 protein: CASSAGGRNQPQHF
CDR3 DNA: TGTGCCAGCAGCGCCGGCGGAAGAAATCAGCCCCAGCATTTT

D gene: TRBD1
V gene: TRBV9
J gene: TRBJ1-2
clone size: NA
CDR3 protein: CASERDRLYGYTF
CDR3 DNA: TGTGCCAGCGAGAGGGACAGACTCTATGGCTACACCTTC

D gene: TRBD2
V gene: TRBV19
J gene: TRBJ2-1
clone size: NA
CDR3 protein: CASSPAGGYNEQFF
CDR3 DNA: TGTGCCAGTAGTCCGGCGGGGGGGTACAATGAGCAGTTCTTC

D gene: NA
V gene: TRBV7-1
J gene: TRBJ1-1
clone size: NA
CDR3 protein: CASSSSPNTEAFF
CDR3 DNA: TGTGCCAGCAGCTCGAGCCCTAACACTGAAGCTTTCTTT

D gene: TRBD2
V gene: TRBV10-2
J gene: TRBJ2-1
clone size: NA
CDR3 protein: CASSSSGAYNEQFF
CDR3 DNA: TGCGCCAGCAGTTCGAGCGGGGCCTACAATGAGCAGTTCTTC

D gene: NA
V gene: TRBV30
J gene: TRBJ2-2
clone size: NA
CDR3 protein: CAWSGYSGGELFF
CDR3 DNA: TGTGCCTGGAGTGGTTACTCCGGCGGGGAGCTGTTTTTT

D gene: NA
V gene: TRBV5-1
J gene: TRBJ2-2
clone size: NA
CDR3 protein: CASSLVREPGELFF
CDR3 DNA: TGCGCCAGCAGCTTGGTACGGGAACCCGGGGAGCTGTTTTTT

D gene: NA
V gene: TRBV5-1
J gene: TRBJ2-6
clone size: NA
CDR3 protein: CASRVAPEVIGANVLTF
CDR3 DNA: TGCGCCAGCAGAGTAGCGCCGGAGGTCATTGGGGCCAACGTCCTGACTTTC

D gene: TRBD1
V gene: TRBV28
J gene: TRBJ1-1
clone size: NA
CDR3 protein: CASSLFRTGSPEAFF
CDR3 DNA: TGTGCCAGCAGTTTATTTAGGACAGGGTCCCCCGAAGCTTTCTTT

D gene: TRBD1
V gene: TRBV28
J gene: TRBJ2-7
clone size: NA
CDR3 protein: CASSAPTGFGSYEQYF
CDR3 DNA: TGTGCCAGCAGTGCGCCGACAGGGTTTGGCTCCTACGAGCAGTACTTC

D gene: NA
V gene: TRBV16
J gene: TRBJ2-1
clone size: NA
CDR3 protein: CASNPLSSYNEQFF
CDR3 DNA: TGTGCCAGCAACCCGTTGAGCTCCTACAATGAGCAGTTCTTC

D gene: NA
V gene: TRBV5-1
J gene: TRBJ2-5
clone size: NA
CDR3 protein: CASSFGTLPQETQYF
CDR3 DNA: TGCGCCAGCAGCTTCGGGACACTTCCTCAAGAGACCCAGTACTTC

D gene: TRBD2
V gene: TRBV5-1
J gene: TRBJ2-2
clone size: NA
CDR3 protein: CASSLSAGGIGELFF
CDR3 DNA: TGCGCCAGCAGCTTGTCGGCGGGAGGTATCGGGGAGCTGTTTTTT

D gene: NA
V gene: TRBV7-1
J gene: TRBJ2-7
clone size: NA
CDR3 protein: CASENWGALPYEQYF
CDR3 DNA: TGTGCCAGCGAGAATTGGGGGGCCCTTCCCTACGAGCAGTACTTC

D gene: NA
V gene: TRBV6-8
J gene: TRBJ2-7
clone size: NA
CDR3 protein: CASSYSIVLVNEQYF
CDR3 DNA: TGTGCCAGCAGTTACTCGATTGTACTAGTCAACGAGCAGTACTTC

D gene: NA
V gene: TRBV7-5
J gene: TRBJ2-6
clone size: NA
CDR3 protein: CASSSRWGGGISSGANVLTF
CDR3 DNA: NA

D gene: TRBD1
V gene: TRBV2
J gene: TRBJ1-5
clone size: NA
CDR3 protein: CASSEWGQGQNQPQHF
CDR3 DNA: TGTGCCAGCAGTGAATGGGGACAGGGTCAGAATCAGCCCCAGCATTTT

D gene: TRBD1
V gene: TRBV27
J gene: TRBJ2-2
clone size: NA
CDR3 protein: CATNRGTGELFF
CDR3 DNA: TGTGCCACCAACAGGGGGACCGGGGAGCTGTTTTTT

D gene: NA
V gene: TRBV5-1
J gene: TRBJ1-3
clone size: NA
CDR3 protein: CASSKASSGNTIYF
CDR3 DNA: TGCGCCAGCAGTAAGGCCAGCTCTGGAAACACCATATATTTT

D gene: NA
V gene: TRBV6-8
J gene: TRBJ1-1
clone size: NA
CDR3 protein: CAIRGGAQGRGEAFF
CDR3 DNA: TGTGCCATCAGAGGCGGGGCGCAGGGTCGGGGTGAAGCTTTCTTT

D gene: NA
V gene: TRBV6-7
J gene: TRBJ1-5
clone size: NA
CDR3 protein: CASSPTGGQPQHF
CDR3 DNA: TGTGCCAGCAGCCCGACAGGAGGTCAGCCCCAGCATTTT

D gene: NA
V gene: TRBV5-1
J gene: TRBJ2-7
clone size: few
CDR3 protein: CASSLVSRVYEQYF
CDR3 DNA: TGCGCCAGCAGCTTGGTAAGCCGAGTGTACGAGCAGTACTTC

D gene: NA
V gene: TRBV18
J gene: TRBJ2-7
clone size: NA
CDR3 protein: CASSPTFGQGPYEQYF
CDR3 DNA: TGTGCCAGCTCACCCACATTCGGCCAGGGGCCCTACGAGCAGTACTTC

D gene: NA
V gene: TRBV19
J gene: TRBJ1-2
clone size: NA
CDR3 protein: CASSSDFLGYTF
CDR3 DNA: TGTGCCAGTAGTTCGGACTTTCTCGGCTACACCTTC

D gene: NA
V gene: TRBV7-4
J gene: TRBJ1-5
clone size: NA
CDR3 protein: CASSFLRGNQPQHF
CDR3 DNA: TGTGCCAGCAGCTTTTTGAGAGGCAATCAGCCCCAGCATTTT

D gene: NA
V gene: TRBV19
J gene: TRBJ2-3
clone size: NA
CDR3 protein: CASSIPPADTQYF
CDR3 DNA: TGTGCCAGTAGTATTCCACCCGCAGATACGCAGTATTTT

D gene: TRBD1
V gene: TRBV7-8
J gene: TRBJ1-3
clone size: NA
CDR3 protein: CASSRVTGVTGNTIYF
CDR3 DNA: TGTGCCAGCAGCCGGGTAACAGGGGTTACTGGAAACACCATATATTTT

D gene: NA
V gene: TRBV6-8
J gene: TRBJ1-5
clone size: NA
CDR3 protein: CASSAGLSNQPQHF
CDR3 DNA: TGTGCCAGCAGTGCGGGCCTGAGCAATCAGCCCCAGCATTTT

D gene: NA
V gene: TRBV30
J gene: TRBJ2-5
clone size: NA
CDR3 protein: CAWNEEIIMAQYF
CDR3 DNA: TGTGCCTGGAATGAAGAGATTATCATGGCCCAGTACTTC

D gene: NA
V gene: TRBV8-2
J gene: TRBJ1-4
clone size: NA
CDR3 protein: CASSLSPGLEEKLFF
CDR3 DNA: TGTGCCAGCAGTTTATCGCCGGGGCTGGAGGAAAAACTGTTTTTT